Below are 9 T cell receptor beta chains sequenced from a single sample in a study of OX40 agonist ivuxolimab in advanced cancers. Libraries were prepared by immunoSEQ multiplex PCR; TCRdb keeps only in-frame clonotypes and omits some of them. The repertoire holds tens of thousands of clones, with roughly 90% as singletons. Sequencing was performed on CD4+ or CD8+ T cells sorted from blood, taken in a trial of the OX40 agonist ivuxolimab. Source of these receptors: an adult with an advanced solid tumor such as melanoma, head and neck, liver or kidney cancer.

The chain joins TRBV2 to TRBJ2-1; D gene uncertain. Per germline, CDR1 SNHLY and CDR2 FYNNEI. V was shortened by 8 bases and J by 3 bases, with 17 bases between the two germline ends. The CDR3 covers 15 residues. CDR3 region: CASRPWGTDYNEQFF. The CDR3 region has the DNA TGTGCCAGCCGTCCCTGGGGAACGGACTACAATGAGCAGTTCTTC.

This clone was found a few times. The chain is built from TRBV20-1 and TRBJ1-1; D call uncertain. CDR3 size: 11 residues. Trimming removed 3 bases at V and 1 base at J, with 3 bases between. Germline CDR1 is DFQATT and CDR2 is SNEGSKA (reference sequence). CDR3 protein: CSASANTEAFF. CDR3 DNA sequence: TGCAGTGCTAGTGCGAACACTGAAGCTTTCTTT.

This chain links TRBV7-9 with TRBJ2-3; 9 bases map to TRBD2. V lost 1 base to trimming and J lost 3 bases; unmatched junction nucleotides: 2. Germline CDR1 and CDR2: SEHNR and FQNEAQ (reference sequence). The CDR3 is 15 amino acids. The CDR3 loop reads CASSLGGGETDTQYF. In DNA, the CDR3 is TGTGCCAGCAGCTTAGGCGGGGGGGAAACAGATACGCAGTATTTT.

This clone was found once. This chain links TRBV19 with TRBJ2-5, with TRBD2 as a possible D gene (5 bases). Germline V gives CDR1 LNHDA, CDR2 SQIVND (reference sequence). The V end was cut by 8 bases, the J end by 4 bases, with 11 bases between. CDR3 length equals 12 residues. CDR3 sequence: CASRAGGETQYF. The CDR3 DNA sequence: TGTGCCAGTCGGGCGGGTGGAGAGACCCAGTACTTC.

The CDR3 loop is CASSTGQGGGYTF. In nucleotides, the CDR3 is TGTGCCAGCAGCACGGGACAGGGTGGCGGCTACACCTTC. The genes are TRBV9 and TRBJ1-2; 9 bases line up with TRBD1. V lost 4 bases, J lost 8 bases, and 6 bases stayed unmatched. Germline CDR1 SGDLS, CDR2 YYNGEE. CDR3 length equals 13 residues.

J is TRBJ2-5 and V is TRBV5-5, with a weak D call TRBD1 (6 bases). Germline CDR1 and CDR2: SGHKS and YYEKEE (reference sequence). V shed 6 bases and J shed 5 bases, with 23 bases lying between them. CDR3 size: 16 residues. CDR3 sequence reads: CASTPSTGPPAETQYF. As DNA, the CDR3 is TGTGCCAGCACCCCTTCGACAGGTCCCCCCGCGGAGACCCAGTACTTC. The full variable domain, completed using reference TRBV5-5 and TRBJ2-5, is DAGVTQSPTHLIKTRGQQVTLRCSPISGHKSVSWYQQVLGQGPQFIFQYYEKEERGRGNFPDRFSARQFPNYSSELNVNALLLGDSALYLCASTPSTGPPAETQYFGPGTRLLVL.

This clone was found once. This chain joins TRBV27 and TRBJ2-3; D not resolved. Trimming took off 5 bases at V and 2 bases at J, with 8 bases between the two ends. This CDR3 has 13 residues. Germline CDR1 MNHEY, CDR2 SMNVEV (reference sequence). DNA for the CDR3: TGTGCCAGCAGTAACAGACACACAGATACGCAGTATTTT. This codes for CASSNRHTDTQYF.

The CDR3 is CASSLGGNTEAFF. The CDR3, as DNA: TGTGCCAGCAGCTTAGGGGGGAACACTGAAGCTTTCTTT. V gene TRBV11-2 combines with J gene TRBJ1-1, with no clear D. The length of the CDR3 is 13 residues. V lost 1 base and J 1 base, leaving 4 bases between the germline ends. The germline gives CDR1 SGHAT, CDR2 FQNNGV.

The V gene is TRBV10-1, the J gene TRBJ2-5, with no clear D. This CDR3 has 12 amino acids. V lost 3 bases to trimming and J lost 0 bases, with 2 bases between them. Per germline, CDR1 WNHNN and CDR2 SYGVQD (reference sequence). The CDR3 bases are TGCGCCAGCAGTGAAAACCAAGAGACCCAGTACTTC. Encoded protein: CASSENQETQYF.